Included here is one TCR beta chain sequence, with context. Its antigen is as yet unknown. The record originates from a study of T-cell reconstitution after alpha-beta-depleted transplantation in children. Study-level results: A year had passed since transplant, and T-cell counts and diversity by then came mostly from newly produced T cells.

The CDR3 spans 16 residues. Germline V CDR1 and CDR2: SGDLS, YYNGEE. Deletions cut 0 bases from V and 0 bases from J, with 9 bases between. It was with unique molecular identifiers that the TCRbeta library was prepared. TCRdb analysed the PCR reads with MiXCR anew, one entry per CDR3 protein. The data contain hundreds of thousands of distinct CDR3 sequences, 10% to 15% of them singletons. The receptor was isolated from a male patient younger than 18 who had a stem cell transplant for acute myeloid leukemia, so the T cells may come from the graft donor. This material consisted of PBMCs, mostly from graft donor cells, taken 360 days after TCRalphabeta/CD19-depleted stem cell transplant. This sequence joins TRBV9 and TRBJ2-2; D call uncertain. The CDR3 DNA reads as TGTGCCAGCAGCGTAGGGTCCTCCGCGAACACCGGGGAGCTGTTTTTT. It codes for CASSVGSSANTGELFF.